This is a list of T cell receptor beta chains from one sample in a study of blood T cell repertoires in COVID-19. Assay used: immunoSEQ multiplex PCR; TCRdb lists only in-frame clones, some missing. The table records 55,000 to 90,000 clones, around 90% of them present only once. The sample was peripheral blood. The source of these receptors is a human donor in a cohort sampled during active COVID-19. Both conserved end residues are part of each CDR3. Each record gives: D gene, J gene, V gene, clone size, CDR3 DNA, CDR3 protein. The D gene is left open where the match is weak. Clone size, where shown, is once, few, many, or a class for clones that have expanded.

d_call: -
j_call: TRBJ2-7
v_call: TRBV2
clone_size: -
cdr3_nt: TGTGCCAGCAGGGACTGGGTAGTCTACGAGCAGTACTTC
cdr3_aa: CASRDWVVYEQYF

d_call: TRBD1
j_call: TRBJ2-3
v_call: TRBV11-2
clone_size: -
cdr3_nt: TGTGCCAGCAGAAAGGACAGGGGGCGCACAGATACGCAGTATTTT
cdr3_aa: CASRKDRGRTDTQYF

d_call: -
j_call: TRBJ1-2
v_call: TRBV5-1
clone_size: -
cdr3_nt: TGCGCCACCTCCGTGACAGTGGGGAACTATGGCTACACCTTC
cdr3_aa: CATSVTVGNYGYTF

d_call: TRBD1
j_call: TRBJ1-1
v_call: TRBV27
clone_size: -
cdr3_nt: TGTGCCAGCAGCCCTTCCGGGACAGTTTTTGAAGCTTTCTTT
cdr3_aa: CASSPSGTVFEAFF

d_call: -
j_call: TRBJ2-1
v_call: TRBV12-3/TRBV12-4
clone_size: -
cdr3_nt: TGTGCCAGCAGTCCGGCGCGGGACGGGCAGTTCTTC
cdr3_aa: CASSPARDGQFF

d_call: -
j_call: TRBJ2-5
v_call: TRBV2
clone_size: few
cdr3_nt: TGTGCCAGCAGTGAACGGGAGACCCAGTACTTC
cdr3_aa: CASSERETQYF

d_call: -
j_call: TRBJ1-3
v_call: TRBV6-6
clone_size: -
cdr3_nt: TGTGCCAGCACAGACTCTGGAAACACCATATATTTT
cdr3_aa: CASTDSGNTIYF

d_call: -
j_call: TRBJ1-2
v_call: TRBV29-1
clone_size: -
cdr3_nt: TGCAGCGTTGACACCTCTGGACAGTCCTATGGCTACACCTTC
cdr3_aa: CSVDTSGQSYGYTF

d_call: TRBD2
j_call: TRBJ2-7
v_call: TRBV20-1
clone_size: few
cdr3_nt: TGCAGTGCTAGTACGGGACTAGCGGGAGCCGGCTACGAGCAGTACTTC
cdr3_aa: CSASTGLAGAGYEQYF

d_call: -
j_call: TRBJ2-1
v_call: TRBV30
clone_size: -
cdr3_nt: TGTGCCTGGAGTAGGCAGCAGGATAGTGAGCAGTTCTTC
cdr3_aa: CAWSRQQDSEQFF

d_call: TRBD2
j_call: TRBJ2-3
v_call: TRBV11-2
clone_size: -
cdr3_nt: TGTGCCAGTAGCCCGGGAGGAGCGGCTCGGAGGGGAGATACGCAGTATTTT
cdr3_aa: CASSPGGAARRGDTQYF

d_call: TRBD1
j_call: TRBJ2-5
v_call: TRBV11-2
clone_size: once
cdr3_nt: TGTGCCAGCAGCTTTGGGACAGGGAGAGAGACCCAGTACTTC
cdr3_aa: CASSFGTGRETQYF

d_call: TRBD1
j_call: TRBJ2-6
v_call: TRBV4-1
clone_size: -
cdr3_nt: TGCGCCAGCAGCCATGGACAGGGGGTGGCCAACGTCCTGACTTTC
cdr3_aa: CASSHGQGVANVLTF

d_call: -
j_call: TRBJ2-7
v_call: TRBV28
clone_size: -
cdr3_nt: TGTGCCAGCACCGCCTCGACCGGCCGCGTCGGGAGCGAGCAGTACTTC
cdr3_aa: CASTASTGRVGSEQYF

d_call: TRBD2
j_call: TRBJ2-7
v_call: TRBV5-1
clone_size: -
cdr3_nt: TGCGCCAGCAGCCAAAACGCTTTTACTAGCGGGAGCTACGAGCAGTACTTC
cdr3_aa: CASSQNAFTSGSYEQYF

d_call: -
j_call: TRBJ1-4
v_call: TRBV28
clone_size: -
cdr3_nt: TGTGCCAGCAGCCTACGGGCAACTAATGAAAAACTGTTTTTT
cdr3_aa: CASSLRATNEKLFF

d_call: TRBD2
j_call: TRBJ2-5
v_call: TRBV2
clone_size: -
cdr3_nt: TGTGCCAGCAGTGCCCTAGCGGGAGGGCCCAGGGAGACCCAGTACTTC
cdr3_aa: CASSALAGGPRETQYF

d_call: TRBD2
j_call: TRBJ2-1
v_call: TRBV7-9
clone_size: -
cdr3_nt: TGTGCCAGCAGCTTCCCGACTAGCGGTCCCACGTTGGGCGTACATGAGCAGTTCTTC
cdr3_aa: CASSFPTSGPTLGVHEQFF

d_call: -
j_call: TRBJ1-5
v_call: TRBV5-1
clone_size: -
cdr3_nt: TGCGCCAGCAGTCCGGGACATAGCAATCAGCCCCAGCATTTT
cdr3_aa: CASSPGHSNQPQHF

d_call: TRBD2
j_call: TRBJ2-1
v_call: TRBV24-1
clone_size: -
cdr3_nt: TGTGCCACCAGTGATTTTGCTAGCGGGAGCTACAATGAGCAGTTCTTC
cdr3_aa: CATSDFASGSYNEQFF

d_call: TRBD1
j_call: TRBJ1-4
v_call: TRBV2
clone_size: once
cdr3_nt: TGTGCCAGCAGTGAAGCGCTTCAGATATTTTGGGACAGGGGCGTTGAAAAACTGTTTTTT
cdr3_aa: CASSEALQIFWDRGVEKLFF

d_call: TRBD1
j_call: TRBJ1-1
v_call: TRBV5-1
clone_size: -
cdr3_nt: TGCGCCAGCAGCCAAGACAGGGGTGAAGCTTTCTTT
cdr3_aa: CASSQDRGEAFF

d_call: -
j_call: TRBJ2-2
v_call: TRBV7-8
clone_size: -
cdr3_nt: TGTGCCAGCAGCTCTACCACCGGGGAGCTGTTTTTT
cdr3_aa: CASSSTTGELFF

d_call: -
j_call: TRBJ2-7
v_call: TRBV29-1
clone_size: -
cdr3_nt: TGCAGCGTTGAAGATATGAGACTAGGATCCTACGAGCAGTACTTC
cdr3_aa: CSVEDMRLGSYEQYF

d_call: TRBD2
j_call: TRBJ2-7
v_call: TRBV5-4
clone_size: -
cdr3_nt: TGTGCCAGCAGCCCGGGACTAGTTCTGAACGAGCAGTACTTC
cdr3_aa: CASSPGLVLNEQYF

d_call: -
j_call: TRBJ1-1
v_call: TRBV10-3
clone_size: once
cdr3_nt: TGTGCCATAGACCACACAGACACTGAAGCTTTCTTT
cdr3_aa: CAIDHTDTEAFF

d_call: -
j_call: TRBJ2-3
v_call: TRBV19
clone_size: -
cdr3_nt: TGTGCCAGCCCCCCGGCGGGGGCCCTTCCAGATACGCAGTATTTT
cdr3_aa: CASPPAGALPDTQYF

d_call: -
j_call: TRBJ2-3
v_call: TRBV5-1
clone_size: -
cdr3_nt: TGCGCCAGCAGCTTGGTAGGCACAGATACGCAGTATTTT
cdr3_aa: CASSLVGTDTQYF

d_call: -
j_call: TRBJ2-3
v_call: TRBV5-6
clone_size: -
cdr3_nt: TGTGCCAGCAGCTTGGGCAGGGCGCGGACAGATACGCAGTATTTT
cdr3_aa: CASSLGRARTDTQYF

d_call: -
j_call: TRBJ2-1
v_call: TRBV1
clone_size: many
cdr3_nt: TGCACAAGCGCGTACAATGAGCAGTTCTTC
cdr3_aa: CTSAYNEQFF

d_call: TRBD2
j_call: TRBJ2-3
v_call: TRBV6-6
clone_size: -
cdr3_nt: TGTGCCAGTCTAGCGGGGGGGAGCACAGATACGCAGTATTTT
cdr3_aa: CASLAGGSTDTQYF

d_call: -
j_call: TRBJ2-3
v_call: TRBV15
clone_size: -
cdr3_nt: TGTGCCACCAGCAGAGCTCCTTTGTCAAGAGGGAGTACAGATACGCAGTATTTT
cdr3_aa: CATSRAPLSRGSTDTQYF

d_call: -
j_call: TRBJ1-3
v_call: TRBV19
clone_size: once
cdr3_nt: TGTGCCAGTATTGGACTCTTCTCTGGAAACACCATATATTTT
cdr3_aa: CASIGLFSGNTIYF

d_call: TRBD2
j_call: TRBJ2-5
v_call: TRBV2
clone_size: few
cdr3_nt: TGTACCACTCGTGGCGGGAGGCAAGAGACCCAGTACTTC
cdr3_aa: CTTRGGRQETQYF

d_call: -
j_call: TRBJ2-5
v_call: TRBV4-1
clone_size: once
cdr3_nt: TGCGCCAGCAGCCAATCGAGCGCCGGGGGGCGAGAGACCCAGTACTTC
cdr3_aa: CASSQSSAGGRETQYF

d_call: -
j_call: TRBJ2-7
v_call: TRBV2
clone_size: few
cdr3_nt: TGTGCCAGTTTCCGGGACACAAGTAAAACGGACCACGAGCAGTACTTC
cdr3_aa: CASFRDTSKTDHEQYF

d_call: TRBD1
j_call: TRBJ1-2
v_call: TRBV28
clone_size: -
cdr3_nt: TGTGCCAGCAGTGTACCCGGGACAGCTAACTATGGCTACACCTTC
cdr3_aa: CASSVPGTANYGYTF

d_call: -
j_call: TRBJ1-2
v_call: TRBV20-1
clone_size: -
cdr3_nt: TGCAGTGCTCCGGGGGGCCCGGGCTACACCTTC
cdr3_aa: CSAPGGPGYTF

d_call: -
j_call: TRBJ1-1
v_call: TRBV7-3
clone_size: once
cdr3_nt: TGTGCCAGCCAAGAACAAACTGAAGCTTTCTTT
cdr3_aa: CASQEQTEAFF

d_call: TRBD1
j_call: TRBJ2-2
v_call: TRBV19
clone_size: few
cdr3_nt: TGTGCCAGTAGTTGGGGACAGGGGACCGGGGAGCTGTTTTTT
cdr3_aa: CASSWGQGTGELFF

d_call: TRBD1
j_call: TRBJ1-5
v_call: TRBV2
clone_size: -
cdr3_nt: TGTGCCAGCGGACAGGGTTTGGGCAATCAGCCCCAGCATTTT
cdr3_aa: CASGQGLGNQPQHF

d_call: -
j_call: TRBJ2-5
v_call: TRBV5-6
clone_size: -
cdr3_nt: TGTGCCAGCAGCTTGTGGCCCCAGGGTGAGACCCAGTACTTC
cdr3_aa: CASSLWPQGETQYF

d_call: -
j_call: TRBJ2-6
v_call: TRBV21-1
clone_size: -
cdr3_nt: TGTGCCAGTCCAGACAGGAATGGGGCCAACGTCCTGACTTTC
cdr3_aa: CASPDRNGANVLTF

d_call: -
j_call: TRBJ1-4
v_call: TRBV9
clone_size: -
cdr3_nt: TGTGCCAGCAGCGTAGGGAGGCAGCTCGTTGAAAAACTGTTTTTT
cdr3_aa: CASSVGRQLVEKLFF

d_call: -
j_call: TRBJ1-6
v_call: TRBV6-5
clone_size: -
cdr3_nt: TGTGCCAGCAGGGCACAGGGCTACTATTCACCCCTCCACTTT
cdr3_aa: CASRAQGYYSPLHF

d_call: -
j_call: TRBJ1-3
v_call: TRBV20-1
clone_size: -
cdr3_nt: TGCAGTGCTAGTAAAGCCCCTGGAAACACCATATATTTT
cdr3_aa: CSASKAPGNTIYF

d_call: -
j_call: TRBJ1-4
v_call: TRBV11-2
clone_size: -
cdr3_nt: TGTGCCAGCAGCTTTACACGTTCTCTTGAAAAACTGTTTTTT
cdr3_aa: CASSFTRSLEKLFF

d_call: TRBD1
j_call: TRBJ2-7
v_call: TRBV28
clone_size: few
cdr3_nt: TGTGCCAGCAGTTTAGGGACAGGGGTTCCCTACGAGCAGTACTTC
cdr3_aa: CASSLGTGVPYEQYF

d_call: -
j_call: TRBJ2-3
v_call: TRBV21-1
clone_size: -
cdr3_nt: TGTGCCAGCAGCATTGCGGTCCAGCGGGAGGGCGAAGATACGCAGTATTTT
cdr3_aa: CASSIAVQREGEDTQYF

d_call: -
j_call: TRBJ2-2
v_call: TRBV5-6
clone_size: -
cdr3_nt: TGTGCCAGCAGCTTCCCCAATAGTAACGGGGAGCTGTTTTTT
cdr3_aa: CASSFPNSNGELFF

d_call: -
j_call: TRBJ2-1
v_call: TRBV12-3/TRBV12-4
clone_size: -
cdr3_nt: TGTGCCAGCACTCCGGGTTACAATGAGCAGTTCTTC
cdr3_aa: CASTPGYNEQFF

d_call: -
j_call: TRBJ2-2
v_call: TRBV18
clone_size: -
cdr3_nt: TGTGCCAGCTCACCAATCTCGGCCGGGGAGCTGTTTTTT
cdr3_aa: CASSPISAGELFF

d_call: -
j_call: TRBJ2-1
v_call: TRBV27
clone_size: -
cdr3_nt: TGTGCCAGCAGTTTGGACAGCTACAATGAGCAGTTCTTC
cdr3_aa: CASSLDSYNEQFF

d_call: -
j_call: TRBJ2-1
v_call: TRBV11-2
clone_size: -
cdr3_nt: TGTGCCAGCAGCTTTACAGGGGGCCCCGGACTAGCGGACGAGCAGTTCTTC
cdr3_aa: CASSFTGGPGLADEQFF